The 31 T cell receptor beta chains in this list originate from one sample, sequenced in a study of T cell repertoires in cytomegalovirus infection. Their recognized antigens are unknown. TCRdb called the reads again in MiXCR, with one record for every CDR3 protein. The sample consists of roughly 500,000 distinct CDR3 sequences, approximately 46% of them appearing once. The material was cultured PBMCs, obtained from culture after CMV antigen stimulation. The receptor source for this set is a human donor in good health (CMV status not recorded). Some clones in this sample may be carry-over from other donors' samples.

V gene TRBV6-1 combines with J gene TRBJ2-2; unclear D gene. V was pared by 1 base and J by 7 bases, with 7 bases between. Germline V CDR1 and CDR2: MNHNS, SASEGT. This CDR3 is built from 13 residues. In DNA, the CDR3 is TGTGCCAGCAGTGAAGGGACGGTCGGGGAGCTGTTTTTT. As protein: CASSEGTVGELFF.

J is TRBJ1-1 and V is TRBV5-1; no clear D gene. Germline CDR1 SGHRS, CDR2 YFSETQ. V was cut by 4 bases and J by 7 bases, with 11 bases left in between. CDR3 length: 12 amino acids. The CDR3 is CASSIPEGEAFF. DNA for the CDR3: TGCGCCAGCAGCATACCCGAAGGTGAAGCTTTCTTT.

The chain recombines TRBV6-2 or TRBV6-3 with TRBJ2-3, with D possibly matching TRBD2 (6 bases). The CDR3 covers 16 residues. Trimming took 0 bases from V and 5 from J, leaving 15 bases between them. Germline CDR1 is MNHEY and CDR2 is SVGEGT. The CDR3 here is CASSYSFGLRRDTQYF. DNA of the CDR3: TGTGCCAGCAGTTACTCCTTCGGACTACGGAGAGATACGCAGTATTTT.

V is TRBV2 and J is TRBJ2-6, with D possibly being TRBD2 (5 bases). The CDR3 loop spans 17 amino acids. The V end was cut by 4 bases, the J end by 0 bases, with 13 bases between. Germline V gene data show CDR1 as SNHLY and CDR2 as FYNNEI. The CDR3 nucleotides read TGTGCCAGCAGTGGAGGGTATTTTAGCTCTGGGGCCAACGTCCTGACTTTC. Translation gives CASSGGYFSSGANVLTF.

This clonotype was counted a few times. The CDR3 here is CASSLYGSVSSYNEQFF. The CDR3, as DNA: TGTGCCAGCAGTTTATATGGGTCAGTTAGTTCCTACAATGAGCAGTTCTTC. The chain has TRBV27 and TRBJ2-1; D unresolved. The germline V gene encodes CDR1 MNHEY and CDR2 SMNVEV (reference sequence). V lost 1 base, J lost 1 base, and 14 bases lay in between. CDR3 size: 17 residues.

In this sample, this clonotype turned up a few times. V is TRBV6-6 and J is TRBJ2-1; D assignment may be TRBD1 or TRBD2 (5 bases each). Germline V gives CDR1 MNHNY, CDR2 SVGAGI (reference sequence). V was pared by 2 bases and J by 6 bases, with 14 bases between. The CDR3 consists of 15 residues. DNA of the CDR3: TGTGCCAGCAGTTACACCACTGGGACGTTCAATGAGCAGTTCTTC. This gives the protein CASSYTTGTFNEQFF.

There are a few counts of this clonotype. The CDR3 nucleotides are TGTGCCAGCAGCTTAAGCGGAAGACATAATTCACCCCTCCACTTT. Residues: CASSLSGRHNSPLHF. The chain is built from TRBV11-2 and TRBJ1-6, with D unresolved. V lost 2 bases to trimming and J lost 5 bases, with 10 bases between them. Looked up from germline, CDR1 is SGHAT and CDR2 is FQNNGV. This CDR3 has 15 residues.

The table lists this clonotype with many counts. The chain links TRBV7-2 to TRBJ2-5, with D uncertain. V was cut by 5 bases and J by 5 bases, with 6 bases left in between. Germline CDR1 is SGHTA and CDR2 is FQGNSA. The CDR3 loop spans 11 amino acids. CDR3 coding DNA: TGTGCCAGCAGCCCTGTGGAGACCCAGTACTTC. Its translation is CASSPVETQYF.

Here the CDR3 DNA reads TGTGCCAGTAGTATAGAGTCCCGGGGCTCGACTGAAGCTTTCTTT. Translating gives CASSIESRGSTEAFF. The chain recombines TRBV19 with TRBJ1-1; D possibly corresponds to TRBD1 (5 bases). The CDR3 is made up of 15 amino acids. V lost 0 bases and J 5 bases, leaving 13 bases between the germline ends. CDR1 LNHDA and CDR2 SQIVND come from the germline V gene (reference sequence).

This chain connects TRBV18 to TRBJ2-7; 7 bases agree with TRBD2. Germline-derived CDR1 and CDR2 are KGHSH and LQKENI. The length of the CDR3 is 13 residues. The V and J ends lost 7 bases and 2 bases, in that order; junction bases with no gene match: 5. The CDR3 sequence: CASFGTTTYEQYF. For the CDR3, the DNA is TGTGCCAGCTTCGGGACTACTACCTACGAGCAGTACTTC.

This clonotype was counted once. The rearrangement joins TRBV7-9 to TRBJ2-3, with no clear D. Per germline, CDR1 SEHNR and CDR2 FQNEAQ (reference sequence). The CDR3 totals 16 residues. Between the trimmed V and J ends, which lost 1 base and 0 bases, there was a span of 11 bases. CDR3 DNA sequence: TGTGCCAGCAGCTTAGGCTGGCGCAGAAGCACAGATACGCAGTATTTT. This translates into CASSLGWRRSTDTQYF.

This clonotype was seen ten or more times. The V and J genes are TRBV12-3 or TRBV12-4 and TRBJ1-1; weak D call: TRBD1 (5 bases). This CDR3 has 14 residues. V shed 3 bases and J shed 0 bases, with 8 bases lying between them. CDR3 region: CASSLTALNTEAFF. Here the CDR3 DNA reads TGTGCCAGCAGTTTGACAGCCCTGAACACTGAAGCTTTCTTT.

On this clonotype: At one boundary the junction diverges from the germline segment, which might be a read error. This chain uses TRBV7-2 with TRBJ2-3; TRBD2 agrees at 9 bases. The germline CDR1 and CDR2 sequences are SGHTA and FQGNSA. The CDR3 sequence is 15 residues long. CDR3 nucleotide sequence: TGTGCCAGCAGCGTTTCCGGGACTAGCATAGATACGCAGTATTTT. Protein product: CASSVSGTSIDTQYF.

This clonotype was counted ten times or more. In nucleotides, the CDR3 is TGTGCCAGCAGCTTAGGCTTTACCCAGTACTTC. Protein sequence: CASSLGFTQYF. The chain employs TRBV7-8 and TRBJ2-5; D ambiguous. The germline gives CDR1 SGHVS, CDR2 FQNEAQ. This CDR3 has 11 amino acids. V lost 1 base and J 8 bases, leaving 5 bases between the germline ends.

This clonotype was seen at least ten times. The chain employs TRBV7-2 and TRBJ2-5; no clear D. V shed 2 bases and J shed 2 bases, with 6 bases lying between them. Germline loops: CDR1 SGHTA, CDR2 FQGNSA. CDR3 length: 13 residues. In DNA form, the CDR3 reads TGTGCCAGCAGCTTACGTGATCAAGAGACCCAGTACTTC. This translates into CASSLRDQETQYF.

This clonotype has more than one count but fewer than ten. The chain links TRBV12-3 or TRBV12-4 to TRBJ1-1; D remains ambiguous. This CDR3 has 11 residues. V was shortened by 1 base and J by 8 bases, with 5 bases between the two germline ends. The CDR3 spells CASSLGREAFF. The CDR3 nucleotides read TGTGCCAGCAGTTTAGGGAGAGAAGCTTTCTTT.

This clonotype was recorded many times. This chain connects TRBV7-8 to TRBJ1-4; a weak D match, TRBD1 (5 bases). Germline V gene sequence: CDR1 SGHVS, CDR2 FQNEAQ. V was trimmed by 1 base and J by 7 bases, leaving 19 bases between them. This CDR3 region has 17 residues. This chain's CDR3 is CASSLEYVDRFFEKLFF. The CDR3 DNA follows: TGTGCCAGCAGCTTAGAGTATGTCGACAGATTCTTTGAAAAACTGTTTTTT.

The rearrangement joins TRBV7-2 to TRBJ1-5; perhaps TRBD1 as D (6 bases). Germline V lookup: CDR1 SGHTA, CDR2 FQGNSA. The CDR3 totals 15 residues. V was shortened by 1 base and J by 5 bases, with 12 bases between the two germline ends. In DNA, the CDR3 is TGTGCCAGCAGCTTAGGGGGGCTAGTGTATCAGCCCCAGCATTTT. Translation gives CASSLGGLVYQPQHF.

CDR3 residues: CASSEAWGVDTQYF. The DNA of the CDR3 is TGTGCCAGCAGTGAAGCCTGGGGGGTTGATACGCAGTATTTT. The genes are TRBV25-1 and TRBJ2-3, with D maybe TRBD2 (6 bases). The V gene's germline CDR1 is MGHDK and CDR2 SYGVNS. V lost 2 bases and J lost 6, with 12 bases in between. CDR3 size: 14 residues.

This clonotype has more than one count but fewer than ten. CDR3 sequence (DNA): TGTGCCAGCAGCCGGGGACAGAGTGCAACTAATGAAAAACTGTTTTTT. Its protein is CASSRGQSATNEKLFF. The gene calls are TRBV7-9 and TRBJ1-4, with 7 bases lining up with TRBD1. V trimming: 5 bases; J trimming: 0 bases; junction bases outside the gene matches: 6. Germline V gene data show CDR1 as SEHNR and CDR2 as FQNEAQ (reference sequence). The CDR3 consists of 16 residues.

This clonotype was counted between two and nine times. The chain recombines TRBV7-2 with TRBJ2-7; TRBD1 matches at 11 bases. The CDR3 totals 16 residues. Germline V gene lookup returns CDR1 SGHTA and CDR2 FQGNSA. Trimming took 4 bases from V and 0 from J; bases not matched to a gene: 5. The CDR3 protein is CASSSWGTGGSYEQYF. CDR3 nucleotide sequence: TGTGCCAGCAGCTCATGGGGGACAGGGGGCTCCTACGAGCAGTACTTC.

This sequence joins TRBV6-2 or TRBV6-3 and TRBJ1-1, with D perhaps TRBD1 (5 bases). This CDR3 contains 14 residues. Trimming took off 8 bases at V and 1 base at J, with 14 bases between the two ends. Germline CDR1 is MNHEY and CDR2 is SVGEGT. The chain's CDR3 is CASGDGGTNTEAFF. The CDR3 nucleotides are TGTGCCAGCGGTGACGGGGGTACGAACACTGAAGCTTTCTTT.

The chain has TRBV7-2 and TRBJ2-5, with a possible D match to TRBD2 (7 bases). The CDR3 contains 15 residues. The V gene's germline CDR1 is SGHTA and CDR2 FQGNSA. Trimming stripped 1 base from V and 4 bases from J, with 13 bases between. This CDR3 reads CASSLVGGQPETQYF. CDR3 bases: TGTGCCAGCAGCTTAGTGGGGGGGCAGCCAGAGACCCAGTACTTC. The whole variable domain, filled in from reference TRBV7-2 and TRBJ2-5, reads GAGVSQSPSNKVTEKGKDVELRCDPISGHTALYWYRQSLGQGLEFLIYFQGNSAPDKSGLPSDRFSAERTGGSVSTLTIQRTQQEDSAVYLCASSLVGGQPETQYFGPGTRLLVL.

V is TRBV2 and J is TRBJ2-4; 7 nucleotides align to TRBD1. The V gene end was trimmed by 2 bases and the J gene end by 6 bases; junction bases not matched to a gene: 7. The CDR3 spans 15 residues. The germline CDR1 and CDR2 sequences are SNHLY and FYNNEI. The CDR3 DNA sequence: TGTGCCAGCAGTGAAAAGGGACAGATATTAAACATTCAGTACTTC. Its protein product is CASSEKGQILNIQYF.

The V and J genes are TRBV7-8 and TRBJ2-1, with D tentatively TRBD2 (5 bases). CDR1 SGHVS and CDR2 FQNEAQ come from the germline V gene. This CDR3 is built from 15 residues. Between the trimmed V and J ends, which lost 2 bases and 5 bases, there was a span of 13 bases. In DNA form, the CDR3 reads TGTGCCAGCAGCTTACGAGGAAGGAGGAACAATGAGCAGTTCTTC. As protein: CASSLRGRRNNEQFF.

The V and J genes are TRBV11-1 and TRBJ1-1; D is ambiguous. Germline V gene sequence: CDR1 SGHAT, CDR2 FQDESV (reference sequence). Trimming removed 4 bases at V and 5 bases at J, with 8 bases between. There are 12 residues in the CDR3. CDR3 in DNA: TGTGCCAGCAGCTCCTCGGTGACTGAAGCTTTCTTT. This sequence encodes CASSSSVTEAFF.

This clonotype has just one count. The chain has TRBV7-9 and TRBJ1-2, with D maybe TRBD1 (5 bases). Germline V gene data show CDR1 as SEHNR and CDR2 as FQNEAQ (reference sequence). V lost 2 bases to trimming and J lost 3 bases, with 19 bases between them. The CDR3 spans 17 residues. CDR3 in amino acids: CASSLPRGGGRDYGYTF. The CDR3 nucleotides are TGTGCCAGCAGCTTACCTAGGGGTGGAGGGAGGGACTATGGCTACACCTTC.

This chain links TRBV7-8 with TRBJ1-1, with D hard to call. Germline V gives CDR1 SGHVS, CDR2 FQNEAQ. This CDR3 has 12 residues. The V gene lost 1 base and the J gene lost 7 bases, with 7 bases spanning the gap. The CDR3 coding sequence is TGTGCCAGCAGCTTAGGGGAAGGTGAAGCTTTCTTT. Translating it yields CASSLGEGEAFF.

This clonotype was observed a handful of times. The rearrangement uses TRBV28 and TRBJ2-7; TRBD2 aligns across 9 bases. The CDR3 has 14 amino acids. Germline values: CDR1 MDHEN, CDR2 SYDVKM. The trim removed 10 bases at V and 9 bases at J, leaving 16 bases unmatched. The CDR3, as DNA: TGTGCCACCCAGGTAGCGGGGGCGAACCGGGGGCAGTACTTC. This sequence encodes CATQVAGANRGQYF.

This clonotype was seen a few times. This rearrangement joins TRBV27 to TRBJ2-7; 7 nucleotides match TRBD1. The CDR3 contains 15 residues. Germline CDR1 reads MNHEY; CDR2 reads SMNVEV (reference sequence). Trimming cost V 6 bases and J 3 bases; bases outside gene matches: 11. Here the CDR3 DNA reads TGTGCCAGCAGCCGACGTGGACAGGAGAACTACGAGCAGTACTTC. This encodes CASSRRGQENYEQYF.

J is TRBJ1-5 and V is TRBV18; D unresolved. Trimming removed 0 bases from V and 5 bases from J, with 14 bases in between. Germline-derived CDR1 and CDR2 are KGHSH and LQKENI. CDR3 length equals 16 residues. CDR3 sequence: CASSPPVMLGYQPQHF. The DNA of the CDR3 is TGTGCCAGCTCACCACCTGTAATGTTGGGCTATCAGCCCCAGCATTTT.